One sample yielded the 17 T cell receptor beta chains listed below, sequenced in a study of blood T cell repertoires in COVID-19. Clones were sequenced by immunoSEQ multiplex PCR, and TCRdb holds only the in-frame ones, with some missing. The sample yields a few hundred thousand clones, around 88% seen once. The sequencing input was peripheral blood. These TCRs come from a woman aged 30 to 39 with COVID-19, enrolled during active disease.

V gene TRBV9 combines with J gene TRBJ1-2; D unclear. V lost 3 bases and J lost 2, with 11 bases in between. The CDR3 sequence is 14 residues long. Germline V gene sequence: CDR1 SGDLS, CDR2 YYNGEE. CDR3 coding DNA: TGTGCCAGCAGCGGAACAGAGGGAAACTATGGCTACACCTTC. As protein: CASSGTEGNYGYTF.

The chain combines TRBV4-2 with TRBJ2-7, with D maybe TRBD2 (5 bases). V was pared by 3 bases and J by 3 bases, with 9 bases between. The CDR3 has 13 residues. Looked up from germline, CDR1 is LGHNA and CDR2 is YNFKEQ. The CDR3 protein is CASSHSAGYEQYF. The CDR3 bases are TGTGCCAGCAGCCATTCGGCGGGCTACGAGCAGTACTTC.

This clone has more than one count but fewer than ten. This chain uses TRBV5-1 with TRBJ2-3; 14 bases are shared with TRBD2. V trimming: 0 bases; J trimming: 1 base; junction bases outside the gene matches: 10. Germline CDR1 is SGHRS and CDR2 is YFSETQ. The CDR3 spans 20 residues. Written as DNA, the CDR3 is TGCGCCAGCAGCTTGGCCGGGACTAGCGGGGGCATGGGGGGCACAGATACGCAGTATTTT. It codes for CASSLAGTSGGMGGTDTQYF.

The gene calls are TRBV19 and TRBJ1-5; the D gene is possibly TRBD1 (6 bases). V gave up 8 bases and J gave up 4 bases, with 12 bases separating them. CDR3 length: 13 residues. The V gene's germline CDR1 is LNHDA and CDR2 SQIVND (reference sequence). This chain's CDR3 is CASSTGINQPQHF. The CDR3 DNA reads TGTGCCAGTTCCACAGGGATAAATCAGCCCCAGCATTTT.

As to this clone: Other DNA sequences in the same sample also yield this CDR3. The V gene is TRBV5-1, the J gene TRBJ1-2, with 8 bases fitting TRBD1. Germline values: CDR1 SGHRS, CDR2 YFSETQ. The V gene end was trimmed by 4 bases and the J gene end by 3 bases; junction bases not matched to a gene: 2. This CDR3 comprises 13 residues. CDR3 protein: CASSLTGDYGYTF. DNA of the CDR3: TGCGCCAGCAGCCTGACAGGGGACTATGGCTACACCTTC.

The chain has TRBV11-3 and TRBJ1-4; D may be TRBD1 (6 bases). CDR3 length: 11 amino acids. CDR1 and CDR2 from the germline V gene are SGHNT and YENEEA. V lost 5 bases and J lost 15, with 13 bases in between. CDR3 region: CASSQGQRVFF. CDR3 bases: TGTGCCAGCAGCCAAGGACAGAGGGTGTTTTTT.

V is TRBV24-1 and J is TRBJ1-4, with a possible D match to TRBD1 (6 bases). V was pared by 7 bases and J by 3 bases, with 8 bases between. Germline V gives CDR1 KGHDR, CDR2 SFDVKD. The CDR3 extends over 13 amino acids. The CDR3, as DNA: TGTGCCACCAGGGCAGGGGCTAATGAAAAACTGTTTTTT. This encodes CATRAGANEKLFF.

CDR3 in amino acids: CASRRSGQGAHEQYF. The CDR3 DNA reads as TGTGCCAGCAGACGCTCGGGACAGGGGGCCCACGAGCAGTACTTC. The chain uses TRBV6-5 and TRBJ2-7; 12 positions match TRBD1. The CDR3 runs to 15 residues. The J segment lost 5 bases and the V segment lost 6 bases, leaving 8 bases of the junction unmatched. CDR1 and CDR2 (germline): MNHEY, SVGAGI.

The chain is built from TRBV2 and TRBJ1-2, with unresolved D. Germline CDR1 reads SNHLY; CDR2 reads FYNNEI. The CDR3 has 15 amino acids. The V end was cut by 0 bases, the J end by 4 bases, with 12 bases between. CDR3: CASSEARHSSYGYTF. CDR3 in DNA: TGTGCCAGCAGTGAAGCGCGTCACAGCTCCTATGGCTACACCTTC.

The chain carries TRBV5-1 and TRBJ1-4; 8 bases agree with TRBD1. The V segment lost 6 bases and the J segment 7 bases; nucleotides outside the gene matches: 11. CDR1 and CDR2 (germline): SGHRS, YFSETQ. The CDR3 length is 15 residues. CDR3 sequence: CASTLDRVRGEKLFF. The CDR3 DNA is TGCGCCAGCACCCTGGACAGGGTCCGGGGTGAAAAACTGTTTTTT.

The gene calls are TRBV28 and TRBJ2-2; weak D call: TRBD1 (6 bases). With 6 bases removed from V and 7 bases from J, the gap between germline ends came to 18 bases. The CDR3 is 15 amino acids. Germline V gene data show CDR1 as MDHEN and CDR2 as SYDVKM. The CDR3: CASRPQNRVGGELFF. The CDR3 bases are TGTGCCAGCAGACCACAAAACAGGGTGGGCGGGGAGCTGTTTTTT.

V is TRBV27 and J is TRBJ1-2; the match to TRBD1 covers 11 bases. CDR1 is MNHEY, CDR2 SMNVEV, per germline (reference sequence). V gave up 5 bases and J gave up 5 bases; unmatched junction bases: 4. The CDR3 sequence is 14 residues long. This CDR3 is CASSHGTGGYGYTF. The CDR3 nucleotides are TGTGCCAGCAGTCACGGGACAGGGGGTTATGGCTACACCTTC.

This clone was counted between two and nine times. V and J are TRBV20-1 and TRBJ1-1; 10 bases fit TRBD1. CDR3 length: 13 amino acids. Germline values: CDR1 DFQATT, CDR2 SNEGSKA (reference sequence). V lost 6 bases, J lost 11 bases, and 12 bases stayed unmatched. The CDR3 is CSASGTGAPGAFF. The CDR3 coding sequence is TGCAGTGCGAGTGGGACAGGGGCCCCGGGGGCTTTCTTT.

V usage is TRBV4-1 and J usage is TRBJ2-3; no reliable D call. The length of the CDR3 is 14 residues. CDR1 is MGHRA and CDR2 is YSYEKL in the germline V gene. Trimming took off 2 bases at V and 2 bases at J, with 8 bases between the two ends. CDR3 sequence: CASSQNDNTDTQYF. The CDR3 DNA reads as TGCGCCAGCAGCCAAAATGACAACACAGATACGCAGTATTTT.

The rearrangement joins TRBV28 to TRBJ2-1, with 10 bases matching TRBD2. The CDR3 loop spans 17 amino acids. The V and J ends lost 5 bases and 3 bases, in that order; junction bases with no gene match: 10. Per germline, CDR1 MDHEN and CDR2 SYDVKM. The CDR3 region is CASSRLGIAGGYNEQFF. In nucleotides, the CDR3 is TGTGCCAGCAGTCGCCTAGGGATAGCGGGGGGCTACAATGAGCAGTTCTTC.

The rearrangement links TRBV28 to TRBJ1-1; maybe TRBD1 (6 bases). The CDR3 is 13 amino acids. Per the germline V gene, CDR1 is MDHEN and CDR2 is SYDVKM. Trimming pared 4 bases from V and 8 bases from J, leaving 14 bases between. The CDR3 spells CASSSSGGREAFF. CDR3 nucleotides: TGTGCCAGCAGTTCGTCGGGGGGGCGGGAAGCTTTCTTT.

This chain uses TRBV2 with TRBJ1-2; maybe TRBD1 (5 bases). CDR3 length: 13 residues. CDR1 and CDR2 from the germline V gene are SNHLY and FYNNEI. V was cut by 8 bases and J by 4 bases, with 14 bases left in between. CDR3 nucleotides: TGTGCCAGCCGACAGCGCCGAATCTATGGCTACACCTTC. This sequence encodes CASRQRRIYGYTF.